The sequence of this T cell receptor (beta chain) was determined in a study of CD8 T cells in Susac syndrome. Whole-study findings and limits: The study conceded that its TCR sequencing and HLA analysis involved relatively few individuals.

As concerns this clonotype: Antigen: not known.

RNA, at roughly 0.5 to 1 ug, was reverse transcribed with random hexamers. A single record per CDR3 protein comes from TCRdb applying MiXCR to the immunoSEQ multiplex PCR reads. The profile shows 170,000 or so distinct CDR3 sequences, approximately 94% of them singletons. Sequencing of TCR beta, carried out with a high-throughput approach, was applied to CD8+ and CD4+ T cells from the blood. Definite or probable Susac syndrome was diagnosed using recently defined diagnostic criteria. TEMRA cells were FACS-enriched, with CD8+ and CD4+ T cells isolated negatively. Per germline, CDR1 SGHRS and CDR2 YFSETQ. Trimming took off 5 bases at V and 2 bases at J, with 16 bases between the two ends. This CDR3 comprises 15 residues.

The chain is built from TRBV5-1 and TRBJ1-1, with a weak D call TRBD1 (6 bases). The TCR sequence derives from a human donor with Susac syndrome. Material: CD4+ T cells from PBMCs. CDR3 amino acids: CASRDLKGVNTEAFF. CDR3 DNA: TGCGCCAGCAGAGACTTGAAGGGGGTTAACACTGAAGCTTTCTTT.